This is a list of T cell receptor beta chains from one sample in a study of blood T cell repertoires in COVID-19. Generated by immunoSEQ multiplex PCR, the TCRdb table keeps only in-frame clones and is missing some. The data contain tens of thousands of clones, roughly 81% of them singletons. The sequencing input was peripheral blood. Receptor source: a woman aged 55-75 years with acute or convalescent COVID-19. Each CDR3 is given with its conserved first and last residue. D genes are given only for firm matches. Size tells how often a clone was seen (once, few, many) or the class of an expanded clone, and some rows leave it out.

v_call,d_call,clone_size,j_call,cdr3_aa,cdr3_nt
TRBV28,TRBD1,-,TRBJ2-7,CATGQGVTYEQYF,TGTGCCACCGGACAGGGGGTCACCTACGAGCAGTACTTC
TRBV7-8,TRBD2,few,TRBJ2-7,CASSLGSGSLSYEQYF,TGTGCCAGCAGCTTAGGCAGCGGGAGCCTTTCCTACGAGCAGTACTTC
TRBV6-5,-,-,TRBJ1-4,CASRVTVWGDEKLFF,TGTGCCAGCAGGGTGACAGTCTGGGGGGATGAAAAACTGTTTTTT
TRBV9,TRBD1,-,TRBJ2-3,CASSHPGTGDFDTQYF,TGTGCCAGCAGCCATCCCGGGACAGGTGATTTCGATACGCAGTATTTT
TRBV2,TRBD1,-,TRBJ1-1,CASTGQGYPNGEAFF,TGTGCCAGCACGGGACAGGGCTACCCGAACGGTGAAGCTTTCTTT
TRBV27,TRBD1,-,TRBJ1-2,CASSRDRGDYGYTF,TGTGCCAGCAGTCGGGACAGGGGAGACTATGGCTACACCTTC
TRBV18,-,-,TRBJ1-4,CASTQGFGNEKLFF,TGTGCCAGCACTCAGGGGTTCGGTAATGAAAAACTGTTTTTT
TRBV3-1/TRBV3-2,-,-,TRBJ1-3,CASSQGSSGNTIYF,TGTGCCAGCAGCCAGGGGAGCTCTGGAAACACCATATATTTT
TRBV28,-,-,TRBJ1-1,CASSFHRGNTEAFF,TGTGCCAGCAGTTTCCATCGGGGGAACACTGAAGCTTTCTTT
TRBV4-2,-,-,TRBJ1-4,CASSGKGAAEKLFF,TGTGCCAGCAGCGGGAAGGGAGCAGCTGAAAAACTGTTTTTT
TRBV24-1,-,-,TRBJ2-1,CATSDRLNTDYNEQFF,TGTGCCACCAGTGACCGACTTAATACGGACTACAATGAGCAGTTCTTC
TRBV5-4,-,-,TRBJ2-5,CASSSRTIIMQETQYF,TGTGCCAGCAGCTCCAGGACTATAATTATGCAAGAGACCCAGTACTTC
TRBV6-5,-,-,TRBJ1-5,CASRDTSNQPQHF,TGTGCCAGCAGAGACACTAGCAATCAGCCCCAGCATTTT
TRBV2,-,-,TRBJ1-5,CASGLQSSNQPQHF,TGTGCCAGCGGACTCCAGAGTAGCAATCAGCCCCAGCATTTT
TRBV9,-,once,TRBJ1-2,CASSVAGYGYTF,TGTGCCAGCAGCGTAGCAGGCTATGGCTACACCTTC
TRBV6-1,-,-,TRBJ2-7,CASSEEGRPTYEQYF,TGTGCCAGCAGTGAAGAAGGGAGACCCACCTACGAGCAGTACTTC
TRBV13,-,-,TRBJ2-1,CASSLVALSGRGSWFF,TGTGCCAGCAGCTTAGTGGCCCTATCGGGGAGGGGGAGTTGGTTCTTC
TRBV5-6,TRBD1,-,TRBJ1-1,CATGTGSNTEAFF,TGTGCCACCGGGACAGGGTCTAACACTGAAGCTTTCTTT
TRBV18,-,-,TRBJ2-7,CASSPTVDEQYF,TGTGCCAGCTCACCGACAGTTGACGAGCAGTACTTC
TRBV3-1/TRBV3-2,TRBD1,-,TRBJ1-4,CASKNRGVGEKLFF,TGTGCCAGCAAGAACAGGGGGGTTGGTGAAAAACTGTTTTTT
TRBV3-1/TRBV3-2,-,-,TRBJ2-1,CASSQGGGAYNEQFF,TGTGCCAGCAGCCAAGGGGGCGGGGCGTACAATGAGCAGTTCTTC
TRBV11-2,-,-,TRBJ1-1,CASSQQGNTEAFF,TGTGCCAGCAGTCAACAGGGGAACACTGAAGCTTTCTTT
TRBV12-3/TRBV12-4,-,once,TRBJ1-1,CASSLNRNTEAFF,TGTGCCAGCAGTTTAAACAGGAACACTGAAGCTTTCTTT
TRBV6-5,-,-,TRBJ1-2,CASSDSRHAGYGYTF,TGTGCCAGCAGTGACTCAAGACATGCAGGCTATGGCTACACCTTC
TRBV7-2,-,-,TRBJ2-7,CASKPPAVDYEQYF,TGTGCCAGCAAACCCCCGGCGGTAGACTACGAGCAGTACTTC
TRBV7-9,-,-,TRBJ2-6,CASSFSGTGANVLTF,TGTGCCAGCAGCTTCTCAGGGACTGGGGCCAACGTCCTGACTTTC
TRBV28,-,-,TRBJ2-7,CASSLPHIYEQYF,TGTGCCAGCAGTTTACCCCACATCTACGAGCAGTACTTC
TRBV5-1,-,few,TRBJ2-3,CASSLLILTSTDTQYF,TGCGCCAGCAGCTTACTTATCCTAACTAGCACAGATACGCAGTATTTT
TRBV5-6,-,once,TRBJ2-1,CASSLVGGRAYNEQFF,TGTGCCAGCAGCTTGGTTGGTGGCAGGGCCTACAATGAGCAGTTCTTC
TRBV4-1,TRBD2,-,TRBJ2-1,CASSLSGSSEVDEQFF,TGCGCCAGCAGCCTAAGCGGGAGTAGTGAGGTCGATGAGCAGTTCTTC
TRBV5-1,TRBD1,-,TRBJ1-1,CASSPGQGMTEAFF,TGCGCCAGCAGCCCCGGACAGGGAATGACTGAAGCTTTCTTT
TRBV5-1,TRBD2,-,TRBJ2-1,CASSPASGSSYNEQFF,TGCGCCAGCAGCCCCGCTAGCGGGAGCTCCTACAATGAGCAGTTCTTC
TRBV24-1,TRBD1,-,TRBJ1-5,CATSDSGTGRDQPQHF,TGTGCCACCAGTGATTCCGGGACAGGGAGGGATCAGCCCCAGCATTTT
TRBV5-1,TRBD1,-,TRBJ1-2,CATGVTGVNGYTF,TGCGCCACGGGGGTGACAGGGGTCAATGGCTACACCTTC